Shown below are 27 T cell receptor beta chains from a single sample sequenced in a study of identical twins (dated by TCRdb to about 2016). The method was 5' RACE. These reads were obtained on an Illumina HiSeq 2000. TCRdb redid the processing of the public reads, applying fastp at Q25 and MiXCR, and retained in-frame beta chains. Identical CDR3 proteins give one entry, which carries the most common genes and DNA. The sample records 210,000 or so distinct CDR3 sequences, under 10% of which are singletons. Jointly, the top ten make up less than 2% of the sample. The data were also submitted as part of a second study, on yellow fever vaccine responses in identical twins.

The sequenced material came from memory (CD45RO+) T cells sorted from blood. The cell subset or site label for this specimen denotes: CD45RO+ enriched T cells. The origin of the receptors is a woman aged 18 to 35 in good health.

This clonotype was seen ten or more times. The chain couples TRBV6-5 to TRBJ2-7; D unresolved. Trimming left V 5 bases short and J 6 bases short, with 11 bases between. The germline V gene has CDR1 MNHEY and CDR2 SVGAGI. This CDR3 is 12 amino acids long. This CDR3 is CASSPSPTEQYF. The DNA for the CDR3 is TGTGCCAGCAGTCCCTCCCCGACCGAGCAGTACTTC.

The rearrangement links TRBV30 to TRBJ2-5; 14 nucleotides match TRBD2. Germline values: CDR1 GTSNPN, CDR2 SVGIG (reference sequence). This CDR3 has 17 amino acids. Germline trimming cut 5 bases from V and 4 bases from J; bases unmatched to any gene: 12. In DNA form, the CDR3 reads TGTGCCTGGGGCTGGGGACTAGCGGGAGATTCGGGAGAGACCCAGTACTTC. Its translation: CAWGWGLAGDSGETQYF.

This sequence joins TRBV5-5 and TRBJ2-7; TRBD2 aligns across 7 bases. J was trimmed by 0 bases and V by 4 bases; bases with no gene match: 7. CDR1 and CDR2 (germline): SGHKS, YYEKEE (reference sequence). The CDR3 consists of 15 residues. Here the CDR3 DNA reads TGTGCCAGCAGCCGCAGCGGGACTTACTCCTACGAGCAGTACTTC. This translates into CASSRSGTYSYEQYF.

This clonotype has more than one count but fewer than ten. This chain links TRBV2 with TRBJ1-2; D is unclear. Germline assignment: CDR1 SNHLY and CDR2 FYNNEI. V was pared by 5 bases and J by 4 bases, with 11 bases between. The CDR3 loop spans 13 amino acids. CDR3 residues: CASSPKQSYGYTF. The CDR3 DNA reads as TGTGCCAGCAGTCCCAAGCAGTCCTATGGCTACACCTTC.

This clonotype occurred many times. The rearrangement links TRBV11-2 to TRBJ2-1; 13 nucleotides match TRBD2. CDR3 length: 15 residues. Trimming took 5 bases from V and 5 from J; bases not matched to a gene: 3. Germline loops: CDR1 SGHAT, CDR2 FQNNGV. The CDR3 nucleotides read TGTGCCAGCAGCCCGACTAGCGGGAGGCACAATGAGCAGTTCTTC. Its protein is CASSPTSGRHNEQFF. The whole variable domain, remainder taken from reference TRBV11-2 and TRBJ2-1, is EAGVAQSPRYKIIEKRQSVAFWCNPISGHATLYWYQQILGQGPKLLIQFQNNGVVDDSQLPKDRFSAERLKGVDSTLKIQPAKLEDSAVYLCASSPTSGRHNEQFFGPGTRLTVL.

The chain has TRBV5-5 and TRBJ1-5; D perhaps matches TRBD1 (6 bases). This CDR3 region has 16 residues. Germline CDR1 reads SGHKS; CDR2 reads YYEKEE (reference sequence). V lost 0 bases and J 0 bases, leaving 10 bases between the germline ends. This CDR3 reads CASSLGGGTSNQPQHF. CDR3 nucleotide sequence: TGTGCCAGCAGCTTGGGCGGGGGCACTAGCAATCAGCCCCAGCATTTT.

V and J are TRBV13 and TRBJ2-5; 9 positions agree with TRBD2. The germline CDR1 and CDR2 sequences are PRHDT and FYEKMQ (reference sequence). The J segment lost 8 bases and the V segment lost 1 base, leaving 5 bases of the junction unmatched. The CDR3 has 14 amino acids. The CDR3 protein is CASSLAASGATQYF. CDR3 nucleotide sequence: TGTGCCAGCAGCTTAGCGGCTAGCGGGGCCACCCAGTACTTC.

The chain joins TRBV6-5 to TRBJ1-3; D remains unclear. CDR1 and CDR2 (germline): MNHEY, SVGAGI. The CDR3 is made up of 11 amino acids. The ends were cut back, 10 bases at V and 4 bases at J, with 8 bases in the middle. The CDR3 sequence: CATLQGNTIYF. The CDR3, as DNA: TGTGCCACCCTCCAAGGAAACACCATATATTTT.

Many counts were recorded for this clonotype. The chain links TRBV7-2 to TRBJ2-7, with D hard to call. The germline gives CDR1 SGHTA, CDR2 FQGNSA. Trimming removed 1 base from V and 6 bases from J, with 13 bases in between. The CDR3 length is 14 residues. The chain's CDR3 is CASSLDFAAAEQYF. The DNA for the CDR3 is TGTGCCAGCAGCTTAGACTTCGCGGCAGCCGAGCAGTACTTC.

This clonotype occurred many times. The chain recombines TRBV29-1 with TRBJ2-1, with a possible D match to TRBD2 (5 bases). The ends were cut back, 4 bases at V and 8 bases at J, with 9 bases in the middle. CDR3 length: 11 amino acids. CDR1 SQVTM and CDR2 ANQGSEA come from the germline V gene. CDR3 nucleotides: TGCAGCGTTGGGCTGGGAGATGAGCAGTTCTTC. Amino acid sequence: CSVGLGDEQFF.

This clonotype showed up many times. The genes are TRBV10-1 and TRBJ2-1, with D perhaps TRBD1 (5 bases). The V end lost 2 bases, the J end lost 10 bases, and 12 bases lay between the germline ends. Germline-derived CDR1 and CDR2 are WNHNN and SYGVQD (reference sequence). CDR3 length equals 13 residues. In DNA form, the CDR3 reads TGCGCCAGCAGTGAGAGGGTTAGGACAGAGCAGTTCTTC. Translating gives CASSERVRTEQFF.

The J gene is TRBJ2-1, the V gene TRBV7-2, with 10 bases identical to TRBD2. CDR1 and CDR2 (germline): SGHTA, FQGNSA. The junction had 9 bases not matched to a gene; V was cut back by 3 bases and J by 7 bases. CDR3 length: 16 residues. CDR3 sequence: CASSFWASGGWNEQFF. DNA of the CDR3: TGTGCCAGCAGCTTTTGGGCTAGCGGGGGCTGGAATGAGCAGTTCTTC.

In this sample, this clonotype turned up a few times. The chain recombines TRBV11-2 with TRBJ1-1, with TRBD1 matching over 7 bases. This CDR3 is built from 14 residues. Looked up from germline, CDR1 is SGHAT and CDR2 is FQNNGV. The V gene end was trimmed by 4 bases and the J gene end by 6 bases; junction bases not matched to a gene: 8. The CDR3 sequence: CASSSDRVVAEAFF. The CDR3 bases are TGTGCCAGCAGCTCCGACAGGGTGGTGGCTGAAGCTTTCTTT. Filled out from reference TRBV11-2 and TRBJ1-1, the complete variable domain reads EAGVAQSPRYKIIEKRQSVAFWCNPISGHATLYWYQQILGQGPKLLIQFQNNGVVDDSQLPKDRFSAERLKGVDSTLKIQPAKLEDSAVYLCASSSDRVVAEAFFGQGTRLTVV.

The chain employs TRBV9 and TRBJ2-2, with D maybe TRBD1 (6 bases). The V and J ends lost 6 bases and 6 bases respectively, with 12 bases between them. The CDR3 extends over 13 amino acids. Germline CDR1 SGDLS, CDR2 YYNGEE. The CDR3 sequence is CASTRGVPGELFF. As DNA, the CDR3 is TGTGCCAGCACCAGGGGAGTCCCCGGGGAGCTGTTTTTT.

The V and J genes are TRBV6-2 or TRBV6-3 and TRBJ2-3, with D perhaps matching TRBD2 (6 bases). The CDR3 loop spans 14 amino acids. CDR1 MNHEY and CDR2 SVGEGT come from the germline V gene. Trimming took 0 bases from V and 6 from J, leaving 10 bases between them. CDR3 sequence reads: CASSYSTGADTQYF. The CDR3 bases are TGTGCCAGCAGTTACTCTACGGGAGCGGATACGCAGTATTTT.

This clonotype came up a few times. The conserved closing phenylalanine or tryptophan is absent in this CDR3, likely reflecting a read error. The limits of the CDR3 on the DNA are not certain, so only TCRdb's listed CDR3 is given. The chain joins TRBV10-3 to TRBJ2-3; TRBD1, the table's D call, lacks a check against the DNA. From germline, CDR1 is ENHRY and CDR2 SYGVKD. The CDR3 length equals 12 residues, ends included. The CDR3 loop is CAISECARRNRG.

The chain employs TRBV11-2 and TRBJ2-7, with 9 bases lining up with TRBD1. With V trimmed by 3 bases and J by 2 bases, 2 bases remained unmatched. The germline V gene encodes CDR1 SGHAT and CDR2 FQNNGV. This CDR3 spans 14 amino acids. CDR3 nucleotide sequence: TGTGCCAGCAGCTTCGGACAGGGGACCTACGAGCAGTACTTC. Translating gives CASSFGQGTYEQYF.

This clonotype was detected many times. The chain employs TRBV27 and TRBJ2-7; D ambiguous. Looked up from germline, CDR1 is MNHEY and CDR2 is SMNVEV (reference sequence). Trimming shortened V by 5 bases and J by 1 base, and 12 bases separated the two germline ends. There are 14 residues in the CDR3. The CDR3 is CASSPYVGSYEQYF. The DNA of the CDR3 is TGTGCCAGCAGTCCCTATGTCGGTTCCTACGAGCAGTACTTC.

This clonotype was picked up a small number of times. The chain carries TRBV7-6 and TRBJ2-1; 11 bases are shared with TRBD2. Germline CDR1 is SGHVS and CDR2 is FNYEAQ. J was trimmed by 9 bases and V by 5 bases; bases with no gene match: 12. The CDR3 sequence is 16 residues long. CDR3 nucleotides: TGTGCCAGCAGCCCCGTAGCGGGAGGGGGACAGGGTGAGCAGTTCTTC. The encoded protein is CASSPVAGGGQGEQFF.

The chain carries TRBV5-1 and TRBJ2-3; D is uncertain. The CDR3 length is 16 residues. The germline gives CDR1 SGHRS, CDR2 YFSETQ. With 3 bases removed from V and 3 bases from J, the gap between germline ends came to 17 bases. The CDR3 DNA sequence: TGCGCCAGCAGCTCAAATCGTTCCCCTACGACAGATACGCAGTATTTT. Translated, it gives CASSSNRSPTTDTQYF.

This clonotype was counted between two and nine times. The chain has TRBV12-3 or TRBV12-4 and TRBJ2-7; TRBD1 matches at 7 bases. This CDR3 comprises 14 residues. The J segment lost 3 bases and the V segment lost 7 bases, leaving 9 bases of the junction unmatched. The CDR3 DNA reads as TGTGCCAGCAAGCGACAGGGTGAGGGCTACGAGCAGTACTTC. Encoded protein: CASKRQGEGYEQYF.

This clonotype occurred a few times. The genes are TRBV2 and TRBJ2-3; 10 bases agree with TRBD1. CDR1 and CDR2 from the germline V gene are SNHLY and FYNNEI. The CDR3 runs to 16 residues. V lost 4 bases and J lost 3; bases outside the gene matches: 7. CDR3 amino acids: CASSVKRDRGTDTQYF. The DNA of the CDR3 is TGTGCCAGCAGTGTTAAAAGGGACAGGGGAACAGATACGCAGTATTTT.

The DNA of the CDR3 is TGTGCCACCAGTGAGCCCGGTTGGGAGACCCAGTACTTC. The encoded protein is CATSEPGWETQYF. The chain uses TRBV24-1 and TRBJ2-5; D is uncertain. The germline V gene has CDR1 KGHDR and CDR2 SFDVKD. This CDR3 contains 13 residues. The V end lost 4 bases, the J end lost 5 bases, and 10 bases lay between the germline ends.

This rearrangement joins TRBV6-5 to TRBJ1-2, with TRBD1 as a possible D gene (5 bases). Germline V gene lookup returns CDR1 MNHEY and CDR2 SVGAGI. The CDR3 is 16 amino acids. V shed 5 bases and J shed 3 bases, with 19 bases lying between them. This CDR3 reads CASSNQPYGGYYGYTF. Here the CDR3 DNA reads TGTGCCAGCAGTAACCAGCCTTATGGGGGTTACTATGGCTACACCTTC.

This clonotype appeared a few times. The CDR3 protein is CASSASHASNQPQHF. CDR3 nucleotides: TGTGCCAGCAGCGCCTCCCACGCAAGCAATCAGCCCCAGCATTTT. The chain joins TRBV25-1 to TRBJ1-5; no clear D. This CDR3 spans 15 amino acids. Germline CDR1 reads MGHDK; CDR2 reads SYGVNS. Trimming removed 6 bases at V and 1 base at J, with 13 bases between.

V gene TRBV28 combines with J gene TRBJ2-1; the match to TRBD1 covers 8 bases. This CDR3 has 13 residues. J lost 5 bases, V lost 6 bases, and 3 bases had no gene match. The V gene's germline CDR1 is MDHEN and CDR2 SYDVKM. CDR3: CASSWDRNNEQFF. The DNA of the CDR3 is TGTGCCAGCAGCTGGGACAGGAACAATGAGCAGTTCTTC.

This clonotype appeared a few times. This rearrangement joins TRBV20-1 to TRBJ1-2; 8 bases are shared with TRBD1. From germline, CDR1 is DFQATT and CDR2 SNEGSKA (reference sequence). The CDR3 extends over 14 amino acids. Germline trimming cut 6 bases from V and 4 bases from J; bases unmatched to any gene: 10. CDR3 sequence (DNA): TGCAGTGCCACTCGACAGGGGAGATCCTATGGCTACACCTTC. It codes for CSATRQGRSYGYTF.